Below, one T cell receptor beta chain is given with its context. This CDR3 is 11 amino acids long. The germline gives CDR1 MNHNS, CDR2 SASEGT. The ends were cut back, 3 bases at V and 10 bases at J, with 7 bases in the middle. Data came from immunoSEQ multiplex PCR; TCRdb stores just in-frame clones and leaves some out. The sample comprises tens of thousands of clones, approximately 88% of which are singletons, and approximately 5% rests with the top ten. The data were taken from a study of blood T cell repertoires in COVID-19. The wider study: The samples span acute and convalescent COVID-19 from the United States, Italy and Spain.

This clonotype was obtained from a man between 50 and 59 years old with active COVID-19. The chain recombines TRBV6-1 with TRBJ2-4; D uncertain. Sequencing input: peripheral blood. CDR3 in DNA: TGTGCCAGCAGTGATTGGCGGATTCAGTACTTC. As protein: CASSDWRIQYF.